This TCR beta chain appears in the sequencing data of a study of regulatory T cells in long-lasting Graves disease. This clonotype appeared many times. Time point described: newly diagnosed GD, antithyroid drugs for less than 3 months. There was RNA extracted from PBMCs, and the TCR library was made from it. Libraries of TCR beta came from iRepertoire HTBI primers plus Arm-PCR of CDR3 regions. TCRdb processed the multiplex PCR reads anew with MiXCR; each CDR3 protein has one entry. The data contain roughly 610,000 distinct CDR3 sequences, around 17% of them singletons. Trimming left V 2 bases short and J 6 bases short, with 19 bases between. Germline values: CDR1 MDHEN, CDR2 SYDVKM. The CDR3 is made up of 16 amino acids. These records were also assigned to another study, of T cells in Graves' hyperthyroidism and ophthalmopathy.

The source was peripheral blood mononuclear cells (PBMCs), collected at new diagnosis, from a patient treated with antithyroid drugs. The TCR sequence derives from a woman aged 25 to 45 with Graves disease. The chain recombines TRBV28 with TRBJ2-5; D assignment may be TRBD1 or TRBD2 (6 bases each). In DNA form, the CDR3 reads TGTGCCAGCAGTTTAGCGAGTGGGGGGCGCACAAAGACCCAGTACTTC. Its protein is CASSLASGGRTKTQYF. The full variable domain, in which reference TRBV28 and TRBJ2-5 provide the parts outside the CDR3, is DVKVTQSSRYLVKRTGEKVFLECVQDMDHENMFWYRQDPGLGLRLIYFSYDVKMKEKGDIPEGYSVSREKKERFSLILESASTNQTSMYLCASSLASGGRTKTQYFGPGTRLLVL.